This TCR beta chain was captured in a study of shared clonotypes between healthy human individuals. Overall study results and limits: Clonotypes shared by all four donors outscored non-shared clonotypes in generation probability.

CDR3 length: 14 residues. The V gene's germline CDR1 is SGHRS and CDR2 YFSETQ. Trimming left V 5 bases short and J 5 bases short, with 16 bases between. In the case of this clone: Antigen unknown.

Donors, healthy HIV-negative adults, lacked recent acute infections or vaccinations. Partitioning of CD4+ cells yielded a CD45RA+ naive subset and a CD45RA-negative memory subset. Sequencing used immunoSEQ multiplex PCR; TCRdb keeps in-frame clones, though not all of them. The data contain more than 400,000 clones, approximately 95% of them singletons. This TCR came from a woman younger than 45 in good health. Sequences were obtained from naive CD4+ T cells sorted from blood. Subset given: CD45RA+ positively selected. J is TRBJ1-2 and V is TRBV5-1; perhaps TRBD1 as D (5 bases). CDR3 bases: TGCGCCAGCAGGCTCGAGTGGGACTTGTATGGCTACACCTTC. Translated, it gives CASRLEWDLYGYTF.